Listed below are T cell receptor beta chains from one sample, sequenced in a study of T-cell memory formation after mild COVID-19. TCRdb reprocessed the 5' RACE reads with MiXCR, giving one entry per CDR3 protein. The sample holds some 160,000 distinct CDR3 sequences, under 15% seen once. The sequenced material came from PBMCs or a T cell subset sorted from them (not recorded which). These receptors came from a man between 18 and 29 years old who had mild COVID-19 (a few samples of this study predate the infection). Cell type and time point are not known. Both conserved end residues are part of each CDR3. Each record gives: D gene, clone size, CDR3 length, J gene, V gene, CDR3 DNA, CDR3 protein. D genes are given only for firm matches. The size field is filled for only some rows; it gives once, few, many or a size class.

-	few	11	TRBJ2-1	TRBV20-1	TGCAGTGCTCTAGGAATCGAGGAGCAGTTCTTC	CSALGIEEQFF
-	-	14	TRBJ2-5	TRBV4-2	TGTGCCAGCAGCCGTGAGGACCTCCAAGAGACCCAGTACTTC	CASSREDLQETQYF
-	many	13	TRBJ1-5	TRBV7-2	TGTGCCAGCAGCAAAGATCCCAATCAGCCCCAGCATTTT	CASSKDPNQPQHF
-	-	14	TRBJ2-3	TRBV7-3	TGTGCCAGCAGCCGGACAGTCAGCACAGATACGCAGTATTTT	CASSRTVSTDTQYF
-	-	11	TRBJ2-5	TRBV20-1	TGCAGTCCTATAAGCGGGGAGACCCAGTACTTC	CSPISGETQYF
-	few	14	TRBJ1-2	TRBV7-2	TGTGCCAGCAGCCCCACGACAGAATTCTATGGCTACACCTTC	CASSPTTEFYGYTF
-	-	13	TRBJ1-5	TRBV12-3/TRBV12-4	TGTGCCAGCAGTTTGGGACAACATCAGCCCAAGCATTTT	CASSLGQHQPKHF
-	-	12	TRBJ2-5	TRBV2	TGTGCCGGACGGGGGGCCCAAGAGACCCAGTACTTC	CAGRGAQETQYF
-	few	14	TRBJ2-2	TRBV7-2	TGTGCCAGCAGCGGACAGATGAACACCGGGGAGCTGTTTTTT	CASSGQMNTGELFF
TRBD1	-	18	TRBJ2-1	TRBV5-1	TGCGCCAGCAGCCCCAGGGGAAGGTGGACAGGGCTGTCGTATGAGCAGTTCTTC	CASSPRGRWTGLSYEQFF
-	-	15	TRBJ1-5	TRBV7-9	TGTGCCAGCAGCTTAGGACAGGTGGGCAATCAGCCCCAGCATTTT	CASSLGQVGNQPQHF
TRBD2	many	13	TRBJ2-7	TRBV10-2	TGCGCCAGCACCGGGGGGGCCAGCTACGAGCAGTACTTC	CASTGGASYEQYF
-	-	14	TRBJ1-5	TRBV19	TGTGCCAGTAGCCCAGGGAGGAGCAATCAGCCCCAGCATTTT	CASSPGRSNQPQHF
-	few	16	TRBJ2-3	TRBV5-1	TGCGCCAGCAGCTTGGCCGGGGCGCCTGGCACAGATACGCAGTATTTT	CASSLAGAPGTDTQYF
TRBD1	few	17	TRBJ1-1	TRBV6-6	TGTGCCAGCAGTTACCCCAGGGGGCGCCTCGCGAACACTGAAGCTTTCTTT	CASSYPRGRLANTEAFF
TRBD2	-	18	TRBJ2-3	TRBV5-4	TGTGCCAGCAGCCCTATTAGGGGACTAGGCACTAGCACAGATACGCAGTATTTT	CASSPIRGLGTSTDTQYF
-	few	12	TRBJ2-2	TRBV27	TGTGCCAGCAGTTCAATCGCCGGGGAGCTGTTTTTT	CASSSIAGELFF
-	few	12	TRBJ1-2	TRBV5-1	TGCGCCAGCAGCTTGGAATCAGGTGGCTACACCTTC	CASSLESGGYTF
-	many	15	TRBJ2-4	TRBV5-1	TGCGCCAGCAGCTTGAACAGGGCGGAGGGGGACATTCAGTACTTC	CASSLNRAEGDIQYF
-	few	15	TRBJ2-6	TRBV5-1	TGCGCCAGCAGACCACAGGGATCTGGGGCCAACGTCCTGACTTTC	CASRPQGSGANVLTF
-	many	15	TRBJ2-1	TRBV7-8	TGTGCCAGCAGCTTAGGGCGGGGGCCCTACAATGAGCAGTTCTTC	CASSLGRGPYNEQFF
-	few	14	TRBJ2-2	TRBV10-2	TGCGCCAGCGCCCCCTTACTAGGGACCGGGGAGCTGTTTTTT	CASAPLLGTGELFF
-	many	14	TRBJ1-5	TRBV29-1	TGCAGCGTTGGGGGCCTAGGCAGCAATCAGCCCCAGCATTTT	CSVGGLGSNQPQHF
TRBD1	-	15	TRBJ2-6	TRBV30	TGTGCCTGGGACGGACAGGGGAGAAGCGCCAACGTCCTGACTTTC	CAWDGQGRSANVLTF
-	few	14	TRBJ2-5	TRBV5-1	TGCGCCAGCAGCTTGGCCGGGTACCAAGAGACCCAGTACTTC	CASSLAGYQETQYF
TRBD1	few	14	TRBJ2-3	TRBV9	TGTGCCAGCAGCGAGGAAGGGGGCCTAGATACGCAGTATTTT	CASSEEGGLDTQYF
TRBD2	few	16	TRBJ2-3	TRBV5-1	TGCGCCAGCAGCGGTGGACTAGGGAGGGACACAGATACGCAGTATTTT	CASSGGLGRDTDTQYF
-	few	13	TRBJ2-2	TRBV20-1	TGCAGTGCTCGACTCCGAGGCACCGGGGAGCTGTTTTTT	CSARLRGTGELFF
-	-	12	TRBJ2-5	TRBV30	TGTGCCTCCCTGAGGGGACAAGAGACCCAGTACTTC	CASLRGQETQYF
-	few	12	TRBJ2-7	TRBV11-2	TGTGCCAGCAAGGCAGATGGTCCCGACGGACACTTC	CASKADGPDGHF
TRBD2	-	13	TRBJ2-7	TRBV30	TGTGCCAGAAGCGGGGGGGCGTCCTACGAGCAGTACTTC	CARSGGASYEQYF
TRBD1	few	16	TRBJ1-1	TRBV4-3	TGCGCCAGCAGCCAAGATCGGGGGACAGGGTACACTGAAGCTTTCTTT	CASSQDRGTGYTEAFF
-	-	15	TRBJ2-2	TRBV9	TGTGCCAGCAGCAGGTTGGGGGCGGACACCGGGGAGCTGTTTTTT	CASSRLGADTGELFF
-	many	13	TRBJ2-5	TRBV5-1	TGCGCCAGCAGCCTGACAGGAAGAGAGACCCAGTACTTC	CASSLTGRETQYF
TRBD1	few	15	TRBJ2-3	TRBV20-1	TGCAGTGCCTCCCCAGGGGGCCGGTGGGCAGATACGCAGTATTTT	CSASPGGRWADTQYF
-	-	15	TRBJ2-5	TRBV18	TGTGCCAGCTCACCAGCGGGGGCCAGACAGGGAACCCAGTACTTC	CASSPAGARQGTQYF
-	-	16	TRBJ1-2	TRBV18	TGTGCCAGCTCACCGGGGAGGAGGGGCGGTCACGGTGGCTACACCTTC	CASSPGRRGGHGGYTF
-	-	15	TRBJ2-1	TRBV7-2	TGTGCCAGCAGCCCGGGGGCGACCCGCTACAATGAGCAGTTCTTC	CASSPGATRYNEQFF
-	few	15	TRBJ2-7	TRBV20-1	TGCAGTGCTAGAGAGCCCAGGAGGAGCTCCTACGAGCAGTACTTC	CSAREPRRSSYEQYF
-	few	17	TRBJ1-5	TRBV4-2	TGTGCCAGCAGCCAAGGAGGGGCAGGGCAAAGCAATCAGCCCCAGCATTTT	CASSQGGAGQSNQPQHF
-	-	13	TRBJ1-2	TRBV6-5	TGTGCCAGCGCCCGTGGGGTTGACTATGGCTACACCTTC	CASARGVDYGYTF
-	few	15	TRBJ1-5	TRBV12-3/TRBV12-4	TGTGCCAGCACCCCGGACGCATATAGCAATCAGCCCCAGCATTTT	CASTPDAYSNQPQHF
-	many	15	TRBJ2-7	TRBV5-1	TGCGCCAGCAGCCCTCGGCCGGGGCCCGTCCACGAGCAGTACTTC	CASSPRPGPVHEQYF
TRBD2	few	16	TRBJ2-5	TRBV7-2	TGTGCCAGCAGCTTAGGTCCGGGGGGGCCCAGTGAGACCCAGTACTTC	CASSLGPGGPSETQYF
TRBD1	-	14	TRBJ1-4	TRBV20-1	TGCAGTGCTCAGCGACAGGGAGGTAATGAAAAACTGTTTTTT	CSAQRQGGNEKLFF
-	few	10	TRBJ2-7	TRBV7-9	TGTGCCAGCAGCGGCACCGGACCCCACTTC	CASSGTGPHF
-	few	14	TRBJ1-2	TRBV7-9	TGTGCCAGCAGCTTAGCAGGGACTGACTATGGCTACACCTTC	CASSLAGTDYGYTF
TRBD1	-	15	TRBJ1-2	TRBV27	TGTGCCAGCGGGGGACAGGGGTCAATAAACTATGGCTACACCTTC	CASGGQGSINYGYTF
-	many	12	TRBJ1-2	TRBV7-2	TGTGCCAGCAGCTTAAGGCCCCTTGGCTACACCTTC	CASSLRPLGYTF
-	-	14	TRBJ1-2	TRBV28	TGTGACAGCAGCCGAACCACAGGAGACTATGGCTACACCTTC	CDSSRTTGDYGYTF
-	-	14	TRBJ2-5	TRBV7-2	TGTGCCAGCAGCTCCTACCAAGTCCAAGAGACCCAGTACTTC	CASSSYQVQETQYF